A single sample gave rise to the 18 T cell receptor beta chains below, sequenced in a study of T cells in localized non-small cell lung cancer. The repertoire was sequenced with immunoSEQ multiplex PCR; TCRdb's copy has only in-frame clones and lacks some. Of about 21,000 clones in the sample, approximately 84% are singletons; the top ten hold 2% to 2.5%. The sequencing here drew on peripheral blood, taken before any cancer treatment. The receptors were sampled from a man between 40 and 69 years old with stage I lung adenocarcinoma.

This chain joins TRBV30 and TRBJ1-1, with D possibly TRBD1 on 5 matching bases. There are 12 residues in the CDR3. Germline CDR1 GTSNPN, CDR2 SVGIG (reference sequence). V dropped 3 bases and J dropped 8 bases, with 13 bases sitting between them. CDR3: CAWSEGWGEAFF. CDR3 bases: TGTGCCTGGAGCGAAGGTTGGGGGGAAGCTTTCTTT.

This clone was detected once. The chain carries TRBV4-1 and TRBJ2-6; D possibly uses TRBD1 or TRBD2 (5 bases each). Per the germline V gene, CDR1 is MGHRA and CDR2 is YSYEKL. CDR3 length equals 17 residues. Trimming left V 4 bases short and J 4 bases short, with 17 bases between. CDR3: CASSPGTANYGANVLTF. CDR3 bases: TGCGCCAGCAGCCCTGGGACGGCTAATTACGGGGCCAACGTCCTGACTTTC.

This rearrangement joins TRBV13 to TRBJ2-1, with D possibly TRBD2 on 5 matching bases. Trimming removed 0 bases at V and 0 bases at J, with 6 bases between. The germline V gene has CDR1 PRHDT and CDR2 FYEKMQ (reference sequence). The CDR3 is made up of 15 amino acids. CDR3 coding DNA: TGTGCCAGCAGCTTAGGCGGGGTCTCCTACAATGAGCAGTTCTTC. As protein: CASSLGGVSYNEQFF.

J is TRBJ2-5 and V is TRBV6-1; tentative D call: TRBD2 (6 bases). V was clipped by 2 bases and J by 1 base, with 23 bases between them. There are 19 residues in the CDR3. The germline V gene has CDR1 MNHNS and CDR2 SASEGT. CDR3 sequence (DNA): TGTGCCAGCAGTGAAAGCGGGCCTTGGACCCCTGGACCCCAAGAGACCCAGTACTTC. This encodes CASSESGPWTPGPQETQYF.

The chain uses TRBV27 and TRBJ1-2; 10 bases fit TRBD1. Germline loops: CDR1 MNHEY, CDR2 SMNVEV (reference sequence). J was trimmed by 0 bases and V by 10 bases; bases with no gene match: 2. This CDR3 is built from 13 residues. CDR3 sequence reads: CATGTGANYGYTF. CDR3 nucleotide sequence: TGTGCCACCGGGACAGGGGCTAACTATGGCTACACCTTC.

The genes are TRBV12-2 and TRBJ2-4; the table calls TRBD1, which could not be checked here. TRBV12-2 is a known pseudogene. CDR3 length equals 16 residues. The CDR3 protein is CASRLGGQGAKNIQYF. The CDR3 nucleotides read TGTGCAAGTCGCTTAGGCGGTCAGGGGGCCAAAAACATTCAGTACTTC.

This clone was counted a single time. V and J are TRBV27 and TRBJ2-7; no clear D gene. Trimming left V 0 bases short and J 1 base short, with 10 bases between. CDR1 is MNHEY and CDR2 is SMNVEV in the germline V gene (reference sequence). CDR3 length: 15 residues. The CDR3 region has the DNA TGTGCCAGCAGTTTATCTGGGAAGGGTTCCTACGAGCAGTACTTC. Its translation: CASSLSGKGSYEQYF.

The CDR3, as DNA: TGTGCCAGCAGCTCACTGACTAGCAGCTCCTACAATGAGCAGTTCTTC. It yields the protein CASSSLTSSSYNEQFF. The V and J genes are TRBV5-6 and TRBJ2-1, with 7 bases identical to TRBD2. The J segment lost 0 bases and the V segment lost 3 bases, leaving 6 bases of the junction unmatched. Germline V gives CDR1 SGHDT, CDR2 YYEEEE. This CDR3 has 16 residues.

V usage is TRBV7-2 and J usage is TRBJ2-1; 9 positions match TRBD2. V gave up 6 bases and J gave up 0 bases; unmatched junction bases: 6. Germline CDR1 and CDR2: SGHTA and FQGNSA. The CDR3 loop spans 16 amino acids. CDR3 nucleotides: TGTGCCAGCAGGTTGCGGGGGGGGACCTCCTACAATGAGCAGTTCTTC. Translated, it gives CASRLRGGTSYNEQFF.

This clone was seen once. The V and J genes are TRBV28 and TRBJ1-2; D remains ambiguous. CDR1 is MDHEN, CDR2 SYDVKM, per germline. CDR3 length equals 13 residues. Trimming pared 7 bases from V and 0 bases from J, leaving 9 bases between. DNA of the CDR3: TGTGCCAGCACTCTCGGGACTAACTATGGCTACACCTTC. Residues: CASTLGTNYGYTF.

The chain is built from TRBV7-8 and TRBJ2-1, with D hard to call. Per the germline V gene, CDR1 is SGHVS and CDR2 is FQNEAQ. This CDR3 has 16 amino acids. Between the trimmed V and J ends, which lost 1 base and 0 bases, there was a span of 10 bases. CDR3 amino acids: CASSLVRWGSYNEQFF. In DNA, the CDR3 is TGTGCCAGCAGCTTAGTACGTTGGGGCTCCTACAATGAGCAGTTCTTC.

The chain has TRBV27 and TRBJ2-1; 7 bases match TRBD2. Trimming removed 1 base from V and 6 bases from J; junction bases left unmatched: 9. The CDR3 consists of 16 residues. Germline V gene lookup returns CDR1 MNHEY and CDR2 SMNVEV (reference sequence). The CDR3 DNA is TGTGCCAGCAGTTTATTTGGGGCGGGAGCCAGCAATGAGCAGTTCTTC. It codes for CASSLFGAGASNEQFF.

The V and J genes are TRBV19 and TRBJ2-5, with D uncertain. V was clipped by 3 bases and J by 5 bases, with 10 bases between them. The CDR3 is 13 amino acids. Germline loops: CDR1 LNHDA, CDR2 SQIVND (reference sequence). The CDR3 coding sequence is TGTGCCAGTAGTATGACGAATTCGGAGACCCAGTACTTC. As protein: CASSMTNSETQYF.

Relative to its sample, this clone is medium-sized (0.01 to 0.1%). The rearrangement uses TRBV19 and TRBJ2-5; 8 positions agree with TRBD1. V trimming: 6 bases; J trimming: 2 bases; junction bases outside the gene matches: 5. The CDR3 has 14 amino acids. The germline CDR1 and CDR2 sequences are LNHDA and SQIVND (reference sequence). The CDR3 nucleotides are TGTGCCAGTAGAAAAGACAGGGGTCAAGAGACCCAGTACTTC. It encodes CASRKDRGQETQYF.

This sequence joins TRBV6-5 and TRBJ2-7; TRBD2 agrees at 9 bases. J lost 2 bases, V lost 2 bases, and 1 base had no gene match. The CDR3 runs to 14 residues. Germline V gene sequence: CDR1 MNHEY, CDR2 SVGAGI. CDR3 protein: CASSYLAGPYEQYF. The CDR3 DNA reads as TGTGCCAGCAGTTACCTAGCGGGACCCTACGAGCAGTACTTC.

This chain connects TRBV27 to TRBJ2-3; D is perhaps TRBD1 (5 bases). V was clipped by 4 bases and J by 5 bases, with 13 bases between them. The CDR3 sequence is 14 residues long. CDR1 MNHEY and CDR2 SMNVEV come from the germline V gene (reference sequence). The CDR3 protein is CASSSVAGIDTQYF. CDR3 nucleotides: TGTGCCAGCAGTTCGGTGGCAGGGATAGATACGCAGTATTTT.

In DNA, the CDR3 is TGTGCCAGCAGTTACTGGGCAGACGGGGAAGGCATTCAGTACTTC. Its protein product is CASSYWADGEGIQYF. The gene calls are TRBV6-6 and TRBJ2-4; the D gene is possibly TRBD2 (5 bases). Germline CDR1 and CDR2: MNHNY and SVGAGI (reference sequence). The V and J ends lost 1 base and 9 bases respectively, with 16 bases between them. The CDR3 contains 15 residues.

The chain links TRBV12-5 to TRBJ2-1, with D hard to call. The CDR3 has 17 residues. Looked up from germline, CDR1 is LGHNT and CDR2 is FRNRAP. V was shortened by 0 bases and J by 0 bases, with 12 bases between the two germline ends. CDR3 amino acids: CASGLVPDGSSYNEQFF. Written as DNA, the CDR3 is TGTGCTAGTGGTTTGGTACCTGACGGTAGCTCCTACAATGAGCAGTTCTTC.